The 26 T cell receptor beta chains listed next were all sequenced from one sample in a study of OX40 agonist ivuxolimab in advanced cancers. Data came from immunoSEQ multiplex PCR; TCRdb stores just in-frame clones and leaves some out. The table lists 98,000 or so clones, about 91% of them singletons, with 0.33% in the top ten. Here the sequenced sample was CD4+ or CD8+ T cells sorted from blood, taken in a trial of the OX40 agonist ivuxolimab. The receptors here all came from an adult with an advanced solid tumor such as melanoma, head and neck, liver or kidney cancer.

The chain's CDR3 is CASSPGQLEGYTF. DNA of the CDR3: TGTGCCAGCAGTCCGGGACAGCTAGAAGGCTACACCTTC. This chain connects TRBV5-4 to TRBJ1-2, with 7 bases aligning to TRBD1. V was pared by 5 bases and J by 8 bases, with 9 bases of the junction left unmatched. CDR3 size: 13 residues. The germline gives CDR1 SGHNT, CDR2 YYREEE (reference sequence).

Only one count was recorded for this clone. V and J are TRBV11-2 and TRBJ2-1; D remains ambiguous. Germline V lookup: CDR1 SGHAT, CDR2 FQNNGV. This CDR3 has 14 amino acids. V was pared by 0 bases and J by 8 bases, with 11 bases between. The CDR3 is CASSLEGRVHEQFF. The CDR3 region has the DNA TGTGCCAGCAGCTTAGAGGGAAGGGTACATGAGCAGTTCTTC.

The V gene is TRBV6-6, the J gene TRBJ1-4; D might be TRBD1 (5 bases). This CDR3 is 14 amino acids long. Germline V CDR1 and CDR2: MNHNY, SVGAGI (reference sequence). Trimming pared 2 bases from V and 3 bases from J, leaving 7 bases between. This chain's CDR3 is CASSYGTPNEKLFF. The CDR3 DNA reads as TGTGCCAGCAGTTACGGGACCCCTAATGAAAAACTGTTTTTT.

The chain couples TRBV11-2 to TRBJ2-3, with TRBD1 identical over 8 bases. Per the germline V gene, CDR1 is SGHAT and CDR2 is FQNNGV. V dropped 4 bases and J dropped 1; count of bases not matched to a gene: 4. The CDR3 spans 15 residues. The CDR3 spells CASSSQGAGTDTQYF. The DNA of the CDR3 is TGTGCCAGCAGCTCGCAGGGGGCGGGCACAGATACGCAGTATTTT.

This rearrangement joins TRBV9 to TRBJ2-2, with TRBD2 matching 10 bases. The CDR3 extends over 16 amino acids. From germline, CDR1 is SGDLS and CDR2 YYNGEE. J was trimmed by 5 bases and V by 0 bases; bases with no gene match: 4. CDR3 bases: TGTGCCAGCAGCGTAGAGGCTAGCGGGAGAACCGGGGAGCTGTTTTTT. Its translation: CASSVEASGRTGELFF.

The gene calls are TRBV6-5 and TRBJ2-7; 8 bases align to TRBD2. The J segment lost 5 bases and the V segment lost 6 bases, leaving 12 bases of the junction unmatched. This CDR3 region has 15 residues. Germline loops: CDR1 MNHEY, CDR2 SVGAGI. The CDR3 nucleotides are TGTGCCAGCAGCCCCGGACTAGCAGTATTCGACGAGCAGTACTTC. Its translation is CASSPGLAVFDEQYF.

V and J are TRBV30 and TRBJ1-2; 7 nucleotides agree with TRBD1. This CDR3 comprises 13 residues. Germline V gives CDR1 GTSNPN, CDR2 SVGIG (reference sequence). V shed 1 base and J 2 bases; nucleotides not matched to a gene: 1. The CDR3 nucleotides are TGTGCCTGGAGTGAGGACAGGAACTATGGCTACACCTTC. Protein product: CAWSEDRNYGYTF. The full variable domain, rest sourced from reference TRBV30 and TRBJ1-2, is SQTIHQWPATLVQPVGSPLSLECTVEGTSNPNLYWYRQAAGRGLQLLFYSVGIGQISSEVPQNLSASRPQDRQFILSSKKLLLSDSGFYLCAWSEDRNYGYTFGSGTRLTVV.

The chain has TRBV15 and TRBJ2-1; either TRBD1 or TRBD2 may fit D (5 bases each). Trimming cost V 0 bases and J 4 bases, with 13 bases left between them. Germline CDR1 reads LNHNV; CDR2 reads YYDKDF (reference sequence). CDR3 length: 16 amino acids. The CDR3 DNA reads TGTGCCACCAGCAGAGATCGGGGCCCGGGTTACAATGAGCAGTTCTTC. Translating it yields CATSRDRGPGYNEQFF.

This clone has only one observation. V and J are TRBV6-5 and TRBJ2-1, with a tentative D call TRBD2 (7 bases). V was clipped by 8 bases and J by 4 bases, with 15 bases between them. Per the germline V gene, CDR1 is MNHEY and CDR2 is SVGAGI. This CDR3 region has 14 residues. The CDR3 region has the DNA TGTGCCAGCCAGAGGAGGGGGGGATACAATGAGCAGTTCTTC. Its protein is CASQRRGGYNEQFF.

This chain links TRBV19 with TRBJ2-1; 12 bases are a match to TRBD2. Losses at the gene ends were 3 bases for V and 15 bases for J; bases not matched to a gene: 9. The CDR3 loop spans 14 amino acids. The germline CDR1 and CDR2 sequences are LNHDA and SQIVND (reference sequence). CDR3 bases: TGTGCCAGTAGTATTTCTAGCGGGAGGGCCCCTTTGTTCTTC. Amino acids: CASSISSGRAPLFF.

V gene TRBV11-2 combines with J gene TRBJ1-6, with 7 bases fitting TRBD1. After removal of 2 bases from V and 10 bases from J, the junction contained 5 bases not matched to a gene. Germline V gene sequence: CDR1 SGHAT, CDR2 FQNNGV. The length of the CDR3 is 14 residues. The CDR3 is CASSLTGRGSPLHF. The CDR3 DNA reads as TGTGCCAGCAGCTTAACGGGCAGGGGGTCACCCCTCCACTTT.

This clone is a singleton in its sample. As DNA, the CDR3 is TGTGCCAGCAGTTTACAGGGGGTCTATGGCTACACCTTC. It specifies CASSLQGVYGYTF. This chain uses TRBV28 with TRBJ1-2; 7 bases fit TRBD1. The CDR3 covers 13 residues. J lost 4 bases, V lost 2 bases, and 1 base had no gene match. Germline lookup yields CDR1 MDHEN and CDR2 SYDVKM.

The rearrangement uses TRBV19 and TRBJ2-7; 10 bases map to TRBD2. This CDR3 is built from 15 residues. Trimming at V came to 4 bases and at J to 4 bases, leaving 7 bases not matched to a gene. Germline lookup yields CDR1 LNHDA and CDR2 SQIVND (reference sequence). The CDR3 nucleotides read TGTGCCAGTAGTAGGACTAGCGGAAGGACGTACGAGCAGTACTTC. Amino acids: CASSRTSGRTYEQYF.

The CDR3 region is CASGARGANVLTF. In DNA form, the CDR3 reads TGTGCCAGCGGCGCTAGGGGGGCCAACGTCCTGACTTTC. The chain combines TRBV4-2 with TRBJ2-6; D remains unclear. Trimming shortened V by 8 bases and J by 4 bases, and 9 bases separated the two germline ends. The CDR3 has 13 amino acids. The germline V gene has CDR1 LGHNA and CDR2 YNFKEQ.

This rearrangement joins TRBV6-6 to TRBJ2-7; perhaps TRBD2 as D (6 bases). From germline, CDR1 is MNHNY and CDR2 SVGAGI (reference sequence). The CDR3 length is 13 residues. V was clipped by 5 bases and J by 4 bases, with 12 bases between them. As DNA, the CDR3 is TGTGCCAGCAGTAACGGGGGACGGTACGAGCAGTACTTC. It translates to CASSNGGRYEQYF.

The CDR3 sequence: CASTQTGIYEQYF. DNA for the CDR3: TGTGCCAGCACCCAGACAGGGATCTACGAGCAGTACTTC. The V and J genes are TRBV28 and TRBJ2-7, with 7 bases lining up with TRBD1. The CDR3 is 13 residues long. Per germline, CDR1 MDHEN and CDR2 SYDVKM. The ends lost 7 bases at V and 3 bases at J; junction bases unmatched: 6. Combining the CDR3 with reference TRBV28 and TRBJ2-7 gives the whole variable domain DVKVTQSSRYLVKRTGEKVFLECVQDMDHENMFWYRQDPGLGLRLIYFSYDVKMKEKGDIPEGYSVSREKKERFSLILESASTNQTSMYLCASTQTGIYEQYFGPGTRLTVT.

The chain's CDR3 is CASGVRYSNQPQHF. The CDR3 DNA sequence: TGTGCCAGCGGTGTGCGGTATAGCAATCAGCCCCAGCATTTT. This sequence joins TRBV6-1 and TRBJ1-5; no definite D call. The V gene's germline CDR1 is MNHNS and CDR2 SASEGT. The CDR3 is made up of 14 amino acids. V was cut by 8 bases and J by 0 bases, with 11 bases left in between.

This rearrangement joins TRBV19 to TRBJ2-1; 8 bases match TRBD1. The CDR3 is made up of 16 amino acids. Germline V gene data show CDR1 as LNHDA and CDR2 as SQIVND (reference sequence). J was trimmed by 0 bases and V by 8 bases; bases with no gene match: 9. In DNA, the CDR3 is TGTGCCAGTCAGGGCAGGGGGCTGTTCTCCTACAATGAGCAGTTCTTC. Its protein is CASQGRGLFSYNEQFF. The full variable domain, rest sourced from reference TRBV19 and TRBJ2-1, is DGGITQSPKYLFRKEGQNVTLSCEQNLNHDAMYWYRQDPGQGLRLIYYSQIVNDFQKGDIAEGYSVSREKKESFPLTVTSAQKNPTAFYLCASQGRGLFSYNEQFFGPGTRLTVL.

The gene calls are TRBV2 and TRBJ1-6, with a tentative D call TRBD1 (6 bases). Looked up from germline, CDR1 is SNHLY and CDR2 is FYNNEI. V lost 6 bases and J 9 bases, leaving 15 bases between the germline ends. The CDR3 is 14 residues long. CDR3 residues: CASSLGQISSPLHF. The DNA of the CDR3 is TGTGCCAGCAGCTTAGGACAGATTAGTTCACCCCTCCACTTT. Based on the CDR3 plus reference TRBV2 and TRBJ1-6, the full variable domain is EPEVTQTPSHQVTQMGQEVILRCVPISNHLYFYWYRQILGQKVEFLVSFYNNEISEKSEIFDDQFSVERPDGSNFTLKIRSTKLEDSAMYFCASSLGQISSPLHFGNGTRLTVT.

The CDR3: CASINPPGLGDYNEQFF. CDR3 bases: TGCGCCAGCATCAACCCGCCGGGACTAGGGGATTACAATGAGCAGTTCTTC. The chain is built from TRBV10-2 and TRBJ2-1; the match to TRBD2 covers 8 bases. The CDR3 length is 17 residues. With V trimmed by 7 bases and J by 4 bases, 15 bases remained unmatched. Per germline, CDR1 WSHSY and CDR2 SAAADI.

The V gene is TRBV19, the J gene TRBJ2-7; 8 bases are a match to TRBD1. The germline V gene has CDR1 LNHDA and CDR2 SQIVND (reference sequence). The CDR3 loop spans 16 amino acids. V shed 3 bases and J 6 bases; nucleotides not matched to a gene: 13. The DNA for the CDR3 is TGTGCCAGTAGTATCGCACACGCCAGGGGGCTTGGCGAGCAGTACTTC. This translates into CASSIAHARGLGEQYF.

The chain recombines TRBV25-1 with TRBJ2-7, with TRBD2 matching 7 bases. The junction had 6 bases not matched to a gene; V was cut back by 0 bases and J by 4 bases. This CDR3 contains 15 residues. Germline CDR1 and CDR2: MGHDK and SYGVNS. CDR3 loop: CASSEYTAGLYEQYF. The CDR3 DNA sequence: TGTGCCAGCAGTGAATATACAGCGGGATTGTACGAGCAGTACTTC.

The chain joins TRBV30 to TRBJ2-5, with 8 bases identical to TRBD2. The CDR3 extends over 13 amino acids. Per the germline V gene, CDR1 is GTSNPN and CDR2 is SVGIG (reference sequence). With V trimmed by 3 bases and J by 2 bases, 2 bases remained unmatched. The chain's CDR3 is CAWSGGGQETQYF. The CDR3 region has the DNA TGTGCCTGGAGCGGCGGGGGGCAAGAGACCCAGTACTTC.

This chain connects TRBV30 to TRBJ2-7; TRBD1 matches 8 bases. The germline V gene encodes CDR1 GTSNPN and CDR2 SVGIG (reference sequence). V shed 2 bases, J shed 2 bases, and the junction held 8 bases outside the gene matches. The CDR3 covers 15 residues. CDR3 coding DNA: TGTGCCTGGAGTAGGGCAGGGGGCGAGCCCTACGAGCAGTACTTC. Its protein product is CAWSRAGGEPYEQYF.

This rearrangement joins TRBV2 to TRBJ1-1; TRBD1 might be the D (5 bases). V lost 3 bases, J lost 6 bases, and 17 bases lay in between. This CDR3 is built from 15 residues. Germline CDR1 is SNHLY and CDR2 is FYNNEI. The CDR3 coding sequence is TGTGCCAGCAGTGACCAGGCTGTCCGGGACGCTGAAGCTTTCTTT. As protein: CASSDQAVRDAEAFF.

The chain is built from TRBV5-1 and TRBJ1-2, with no clear D. V was trimmed by 4 bases and J by 2 bases, leaving 12 bases between them. This CDR3 is built from 14 residues. Germline lookup yields CDR1 SGHRS and CDR2 YFSETQ. This chain's CDR3 is CASSASQINYGYTF. DNA for the CDR3: TGCGCCAGCAGCGCATCTCAGATCAACTATGGCTACACCTTC.